This TCR beta chain was profiled in a study of radiotherapy plus CTLA-4 blockade in lung cancer. Whole-study context: Disease control was achieved by over 30% of patients, and objective responses by 18%. General study findings and limits: Among blood TCR repertoires after radiotherapy plus ipilimumab, tumor-derived clones expanded.

Trimming shortened V by 6 bases and J by 8 bases, and 13 bases separated the two germline ends. There are 12 residues in the CDR3. CDR1 MDHEN and CDR2 SYDVKM come from the germline V gene. Patients with chemo-refractory metastatic non-small-cell lung cancer received focal radiation plus CTLA-4 blockade with ipilimumab. A word on this clone: Its antigen is undetermined.

Repertoires were generated with immunoSEQ multiplex PCR, while TCRdb's copy carries only in-frame clones and drops some. The sample contains 75,000 to 80,000 clones, around 90% of which appear only once. Sequencing was performed on peripheral blood, taken from a patient treated with radiotherapy plus ipilimumab. The TCR was taken from a human donor with non-small cell lung cancer who had stable disease on radiotherapy plus ipilimumab. The chain links TRBV28 to TRBJ1-2; D gene uncertain. CDR3 residues: CASRDLQAGYTF. For the CDR3, the DNA is TGTGCCAGCAGGGACTTGCAGGCAGGCTACACCTTC.